The rows below give T cell receptor beta chains drawn from one sample of a study of CD8 T cells in ankylosing spondylitis. TCRdb re-derived calls from the 5' RACE reads in MiXCR, one entry per CDR3 protein. The sample contains under 550,000 distinct CDR3 sequences, roughly 27% of which appear only once. Material for sequencing was blood, either unsorted or a sorted T cell fraction (not recorded which). The receptors were sampled from a male donor with ankylosing spondylitis. Each CDR3 is given without its conserved first and last residue. A D gene is named only where the DNA matches it firmly. A clone size is listed for some rows: how often the clone was seen (once, few, many), or a class if it is expanded.

CDR3aa	d_gene	v_gene	abundance
ASSLTDRETEAF	TRBD1	TRBV3-1	.
ASSLATASGEVHEQF	TRBD2	TRBV5-1	.
ASGTSGGYNEQF	TRBD2	TRBV18	.
ATKLGTLTDNEQF	.	TRBV15	.
AISERAPGAGEQF	.	TRBV10-3	few
ATSDLRTGVQETQY	TRBD1	TRBV24-1	few
ASSQGVKRDSSGANVLT	TRBD2	TRBV4-1	.
ASSAQGGTEAF	.	TRBV4-2	few
ASSLAGGAINIQY	TRBD1	TRBV7-2	.
ASSLTRSEQY	.	TRBV12-3/TRBV12-4	.
ASTPDSYNEQF	.	TRBV6-2/TRBV6-3	few
ASSNYPGGLRDEQF	TRBD1	TRBV7-8	few
ASSLTRDGTEAF	.	TRBV11-2	.